This TCR beta chain was recorded in a study of blood T cell repertoires in COVID-19. Across the study: Acute and convalescent COVID-19 samples came from the United States, Italy and Spain.

Germline-derived CDR1 and CDR2 are SGHAT and FQNNGV. The CDR3 contains 16 residues. V was pared by 5 bases and J by 5 bases, with 9 bases of the junction left unmatched. The cohort comprised adults aged 18 to 89 years residing in 24 US areas. Two consecutive negative NP/OP PCR tests, clearance, or resolved symptoms defined Cohort 3 recovery. Some clones are missing from TCRdb's copy, which holds only in-frame ones; the method was immunoSEQ multiplex PCR. In the table there are 490,000 or so clones, 88% of which are singletons. What was sequenced was PBMCs or T cells enriched from blood (not recorded which). The clonotype comes from a woman aged 60-75 years who had recovered from COVID-19. The J gene is TRBJ2-5, the V gene TRBV11-2, with TRBD1 matching over 12 bases. The CDR3: CASSLGTGGRRETQYF. CDR3 coding DNA: TGTGCCAGCAGCCTCGGGACAGGGGGCCGTCGGGAGACCCAGTACTTC.